The present T cell receptor (beta chain) was sequenced within a study of early T cells in non-severe SARS-CoV-2 infection. At least ten counts were recorded for this clonotype. This CDR3 comprises 16 residues. Germline V gene lookup returns CDR1 KGHSH and CDR2 LQKENI. Trimming stripped 3 bases from V and 1 base from J, with 16 bases between. As part of library construction, unique molecular identifiers were attached to individual cDNA molecules. A single record per CDR3 protein comes from TCRdb applying MiXCR to the 5' RACE reads. Of fewer than 60,000 distinct CDR3 sequences listed, less than 9.5% were seen once; the top ten hold roughly 4%.

Specimen: whole blood. This receptor was obtained from an adult who was a healthcare worker with PCR-confirmed SARS-CoV-2 infection or an uninfected control (not recorded which). J is TRBJ2-7 and V is TRBV18, with a tentative D call TRBD1 (6 bases). CDR3 loop: CASSPPDRLNSYEQYF. The DNA of the CDR3 is TGTGCCAGCTCACCGCCGGACAGATTAAATTCCTACGAGCAGTACTTC. Full variable domain (remainder filled in from reference TRBV18 and TRBJ2-7): NAGVMQNPRHLVRRRGQEARLRCSPMKGHSHVYWYRQLPEEGLKFMVYLQKENIIDESGMPKERFSAEFPKEGPSILRIQQVVRGDSAAYFCASSPPDRLNSYEQYFGPGTRLTVT.